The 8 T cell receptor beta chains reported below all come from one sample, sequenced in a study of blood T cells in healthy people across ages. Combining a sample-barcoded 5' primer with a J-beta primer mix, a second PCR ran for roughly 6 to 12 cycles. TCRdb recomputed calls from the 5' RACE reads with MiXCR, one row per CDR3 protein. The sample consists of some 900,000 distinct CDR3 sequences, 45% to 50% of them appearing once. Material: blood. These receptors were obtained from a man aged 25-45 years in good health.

The CDR3 nucleotides read TGTGCCAGCAGCCTGACAGCGAACAACTATGGCTACACCTTC. As protein: CASSLTANNYGYTF. The chain recombines TRBV27 with TRBJ1-2; maybe TRBD1 (5 bases). The V end lost 6 bases, the J end lost 2 bases, and 13 bases lay between the germline ends. Germline CDR1 reads MNHEY; CDR2 reads SMNVEV (reference sequence). This CDR3 region has 14 residues.

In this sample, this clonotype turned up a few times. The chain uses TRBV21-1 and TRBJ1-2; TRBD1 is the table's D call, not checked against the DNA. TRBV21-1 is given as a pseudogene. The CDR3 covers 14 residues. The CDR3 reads CASPRQGNNDGYTF. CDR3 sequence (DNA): TGTGCCAGTCCAAGACAGGGAAATAATGATGGCTACACCTTC.

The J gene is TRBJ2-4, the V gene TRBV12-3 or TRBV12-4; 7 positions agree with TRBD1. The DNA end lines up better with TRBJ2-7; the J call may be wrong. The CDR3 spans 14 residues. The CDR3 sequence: CASSIRGSTYEQYF. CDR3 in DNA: TGTGCCAGCAGTATCAGGGGGTCTACCTACGAGCAGTACTTC.

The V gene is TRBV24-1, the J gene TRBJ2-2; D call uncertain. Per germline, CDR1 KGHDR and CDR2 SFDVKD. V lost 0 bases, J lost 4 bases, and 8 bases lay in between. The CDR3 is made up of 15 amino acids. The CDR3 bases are TGTGCCACCAGTGATTTGGGCAGTCCCACCGGGGAGCTGTTTTTT. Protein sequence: CATSDLGSPTGELFF.

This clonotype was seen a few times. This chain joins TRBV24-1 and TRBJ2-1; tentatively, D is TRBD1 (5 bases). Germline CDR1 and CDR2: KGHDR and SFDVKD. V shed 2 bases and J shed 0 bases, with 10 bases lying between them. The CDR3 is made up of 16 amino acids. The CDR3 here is CATSDSRESSYNEQFF. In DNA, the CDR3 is TGTGCCACCAGTGATTCCAGGGAAAGCTCCTACAATGAGCAGTTCTTC.

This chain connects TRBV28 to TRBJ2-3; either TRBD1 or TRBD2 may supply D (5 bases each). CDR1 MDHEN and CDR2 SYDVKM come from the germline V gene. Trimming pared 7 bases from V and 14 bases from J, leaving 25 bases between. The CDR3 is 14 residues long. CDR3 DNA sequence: TGTGCCAGCACCCCCGGGGCAGAGATCCCCAGGGCGTATTTT. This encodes CASTPGAEIPRAYF. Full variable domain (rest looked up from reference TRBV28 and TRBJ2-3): DVKVTQSSRYLVKRTGEKVFLECVQDMDHENMFWYRQDPGLGLRLIYFSYDVKMKEKGDIPEGYSVSREKKERFSLILESASTNQTSMYLCASTPGAEIPRAYFGPGTRLTVL.

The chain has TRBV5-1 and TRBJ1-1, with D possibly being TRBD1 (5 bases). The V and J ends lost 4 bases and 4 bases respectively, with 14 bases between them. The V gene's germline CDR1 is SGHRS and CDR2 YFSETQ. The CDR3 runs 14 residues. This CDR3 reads CASSRSGFSTEAFF. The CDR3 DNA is TGCGCCAGCAGCAGATCAGGGTTCTCCACTGAAGCTTTCTTT.

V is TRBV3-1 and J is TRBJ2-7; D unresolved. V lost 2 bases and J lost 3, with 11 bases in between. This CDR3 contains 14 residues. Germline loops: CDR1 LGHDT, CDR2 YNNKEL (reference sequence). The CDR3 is CASSQSPVYYEQYF. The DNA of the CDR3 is TGTGCCAGCAGCCAATCTCCAGTTTACTACGAGCAGTACTTC.